The rows below give T cell receptor beta chains drawn from one sample of a study of T cell responses to AZD1222 COVID-19 vaccine. The table came from immunoSEQ multiplex PCR; TCRdb's copy has only in-frame clones and leaves some out. Of about 97,000 clones in the sample, 84% were seen once. The source material was peripheral blood, sampled on day 0 of AZD1222 vaccination. These TCRs come from an adult in good health. Each CDR3 is given with its conserved first and last residue. The order of the fields is V gene, J gene, clone size, D gene, CDR3 DNA, CDR3 protein. D genes are given only for firm matches. Rows give clone size only sometimes, using once, few, many, or a class for an expanded clone.

TRBV7-9	TRBJ2-3	-	-	TGTGCCAGCAGCCGCACAGGATTGTGGGATACGCAGTATTTT	CASSRTGLWDTQYF
TRBV2	TRBJ1-5	-	-	TGTGCCAGCAGAGACTCCACGACGCTCAATCAGCCCCAGCATTTT	CASRDSTTLNQPQHF
TRBV4-3	TRBJ2-6	-	-	TGCGCCAGCAGCCAAGACGTCCTGGAGTCTGGGGCCAACGTCCTGACTTTC	CASSQDVLESGANVLTF
TRBV28	TRBJ1-2	-	-	TGTGCCAGCAGACAAGGGGTCTATGGCTACACCTTC	CASRQGVYGYTF
TRBV7-8	TRBJ2-5	-	-	TGTGCCAGCAGCTTAGTCTTCGGCGTTCCGCAAGAGACCCAGTACTTC	CASSLVFGVPQETQYF
TRBV11-3	TRBJ2-1	once	TRBD2	TGTGCCAGCAGCTCTCGGACTAGCGGGAGAGGCGGCAATGAGCAGTTCTTC	CASSSRTSGRGGNEQFF
TRBV19	TRBJ1-5	-	-	TGTGCCAGTAACCCGGGGGGGGATATAGGGCAGCCCCAGCATTTT	CASNPGGDIGQPQHF
TRBV30	TRBJ1-2	-	-	TGTGCCTGGAGGACGAGGGGGTCACTCTATGGCTACACCTTC	CAWRTRGSLYGYTF
TRBV19	TRBJ1-1	-	-	TGTGCCAGTAGTATAGTATTGGGCGGCGTGAACACTGAAGCTTTCTTT	CASSIVLGGVNTEAFF
TRBV5-6	TRBJ1-2	-	-	TGTGCCAGCAGCTTGAGGGCGGGATTCTATGGCTACACCTTC	CASSLRAGFYGYTF
TRBV14	TRBJ2-5	-	TRBD2	TGTGCCAGCAGCCAAGATCGAGCGGGGTCAGAGACCCAGTACTTC	CASSQDRAGSETQYF
TRBV11-2	TRBJ1-2	-	-	TGTGCCAGCAGCTTCCTCGGGGGTCCCGACTTC	CASSFLGGPDF
TRBV5-1	TRBJ1-1	-	-	TGCGCCAGCAGCTGGGGGGGACGGGGGACCCACACTGAAGCTTTCTTT	CASSWGGRGTHTEAFF
TRBV9	TRBJ1-5	-	-	TGTGCCAGCAGCGTTGGTGTGCACGACCCCAATCAGCCCCAGCATTTT	CASSVGVHDPNQPQHF
TRBV5-1	TRBJ2-7	-	-	TGCGCCAGCAGCTTCCCACCGGTTGCCGAGCAGTACTTC	CASSFPPVAEQYF
TRBV10-3	TRBJ2-1	-	-	TGTGCCATCAGTGAGTCGACCACGGGCAATGAGCAGTTCTTC	CAISESTTGNEQFF
TRBV6-5	TRBJ2-2	-	-	TGTGCCAGCAGTTACTATCTGAACACCGGGGAGCTGTTTTTT	CASSYYLNTGELFF
TRBV7-2	TRBJ2-1	once	TRBD2	TGTGCCAGCAGTATTCTTGCGGGAGGGGACTACAATGAGCAGTTCTTC	CASSILAGGDYNEQFF
TRBV10-2	TRBJ1-1	few	-	TGCGCCAGCAGTGAGTCGAACGGCTTTCGAGCTTTCTTT	CASSESNGFRAFF
TRBV19	TRBJ2-2	-	-	TGTGCCAGTAGTAACATTCCGTCGCTGAACACCGGGGAGCTGTTTTTT	CASSNIPSLNTGELFF